A selection of T cell receptor beta chains follows, all from one sample in a study of cytomegalovirus exposure and HLA in healthy donors. TCRdb's table, derived via immunoSEQ multiplex PCR, lists solely in-frame clones and lacks some. The sample has around 100,000 clones; roughly 74% are singletons. Sequencing was done on a sample of PBMCs. These receptors all stem from a woman aged 40-49 years in good health and CMV-seronegative. The CDR3 runs from the conserved cysteine through the conserved F or W. The D gene is left open where the match is weak. Clone size, where shown, is once, few, many, or a class for clones that have expanded.

J | size | D | V | DNA | CDR3
TRBJ1-2 | NA | NA | TRBV6-4 | TGTGCCAGCAGTGACATCTTTGCCGTGGGCAGGGGAGTGAACTATGGCTACACCTTC | CASSDIFAVGRGVNYGYTF
TRBJ2-7 | NA | TRBD1 | TRBV30 | TGTGCCTGGACGCCCGGTGACAGGGTGTACGAGCAGTACTTC | CAWTPGDRVYEQYF
TRBJ2-3 | NA | TRBD2 | TRBV29-1 | TGCAGCGTCAGCTTAGCGGGGGGGGTAGATACGCAGTATTTT | CSVSLAGGVDTQYF
TRBJ2-4 | NA | NA | TRBV14 | TGTGCCAGCAGCCAAGACGGAAACATTCAGTACTTC | CASSQDGNIQYF
TRBJ2-1 | NA | NA | TRBV9 | TGTGCCAGCAGCGTAGTGGCTGGCTCCTACAATGAGCAGTTCTTC | CASSVVAGSYNEQFF
TRBJ2-5 | NA | NA | TRBV10-1 | TGCGCCAGCAGTGCCCTAGGAGAGACCCAGTACTTC | CASSALGETQYF
TRBJ2-4 | NA | NA | TRBV11-2 | TGTGCCAGCAGCTTTTTCCCCAGGGTTGCCAAAAACATTCAGTACTTC | CASSFFPRVAKNIQYF
TRBJ2-1 | NA | TRBD2 | TRBV6-6 | TGTGCCAGCAGGACCCCGGGACTAGCGGGAAAGCAGTTCTTC | CASRTPGLAGKQFF
TRBJ2-1 | NA | NA | TRBV9 | TGTGCCAGCAGCCTCAGCGACAATGAGCAGTTCTTC | CASSLSDNEQFF
TRBJ2-1 | NA | NA | TRBV7-9 | TGTGCCAGCAGCTACCGGGGTTATGAGCAGTTCTTC | CASSYRGYEQFF
TRBJ2-7 | NA | NA | TRBV19 | TGTGCCAGTAGTATAGGCACAGGTTCCTACGAGCAGTACTTC | CASSIGTGSYEQYF
TRBJ2-1 | NA | NA | TRBV5-1 | TGCGCCAGCAGCTTGGAAGGGGGCTACAATGAGCAGTTCTTC | CASSLEGGYNEQFF
TRBJ2-1 | once | TRBD1 | TRBV2 | TGTGCCAGCAGTGTTGACAGGGCGAATGAGCAGTTCTTC | CASSVDRANEQFF
TRBJ1-6 | NA | TRBD1 | TRBV6-5 | TGTGCCAGCAGGGGACAGGGGATTATACATTCACCCCTCCACTTT | CASRGQGIIHSPLHF
TRBJ2-5 | NA | TRBD1 | TRBV7-6 | TGTGCCAGCAACCGGGTAGGGACAGGGCACGCACGCGTTCAAGAGACCCAGTACTTC | CASNRVGTGHARVQETQYF
TRBJ1-1 | few | NA | TRBV10-3 | TGTGCCATCAGTGACCGAGCTCCAAACACTGAAGCTTTCTTT | CAISDRAPNTEAFF
TRBJ1-1 | NA | NA | TRBV6-6 | TGTGCCAGCAGTCCCTCAGGGGTAGGTAACACTGAAGCTTTCTTT | CASSPSGVGNTEAFF
TRBJ2-5 | NA | NA | TRBV29-1 | TGCAGCGTCGGACAGCTGCAAGAGACCCAGTACTTC | CSVGQLQETQYF
TRBJ2-7 | NA | NA | TRBV7-8 | TGTGCCAGCAGCTTCCAGGACACACTCTACGAGCGGTACTTC | CASSFQDTLYERYF
TRBJ1-1 | NA | NA | TRBV4-2 | TGTGCCAGCAGCCATGCGTGGACTGAAGCTTTCTTT | CASSHAWTEAFF
TRBJ2-1 | NA | NA | TRBV7-9 | TGTGTATCTTCCATGGCGGACACCAATGAGCAGTTCTTC | CVSSMADTNEQFF
TRBJ1-2 | NA | TRBD1 | TRBV23-1 | TGCGCCAGCAGTCCCAATTCGGACAGGGGACCCTATGGCTACACCTTC | CASSPNSDRGPYGYTF
TRBJ1-4 | NA | NA | TRBV4-2 | TGTGCCAGCAGCCAAGATGTACAGCCCGAAAAACTGTTTTTT | CASSQDVQPEKLFF
TRBJ1-1 | NA | NA | TRBV7-2 | TGTGCCAGCAGTGCGACTCCCTCGGGCACTGAAGCTTTCTTT | CASSATPSGTEAFF
TRBJ2-3 | NA | TRBD2 | TRBV30 | TGTGCCTGGAGTACACCCCCGGGACTAGCGTACACAGATACGCAGTATTTT | CAWSTPPGLAYTDTQYF
TRBJ1-3 | few | TRBD1 | TRBV6-5 | TGTGCCAGCAGTAACCGGGACAGTGGAAACACCATATATTTT | CASSNRDSGNTIYF
TRBJ1-2 | NA | TRBD1 | TRBV6-1 | TGTGCCAGCAGTACGGGGGAAGGGGGCCCCTATGGCTACACCTTC | CASSTGEGGPYGYTF
TRBJ1-2 | NA | TRBD1 | TRBV19 | TGTGCCAGTTTGCGGACGGACAGGGCCTATGGCTACACCTTT | CASLRTDRAYGYTF
TRBJ2-5 | NA | TRBD2 | TRBV5-1 | TGCGCCAGCAGCTTGGGACTAGCGGGGGTAGAGACCCAGTACTTC | CASSLGLAGVETQYF
TRBJ2-2 | NA | TRBD2 | TRBV5-8 | TGTGCCAGCAGCTTGCCACTAGCGGGGGGATCCGGGGAGCTGTTTTTT | CASSLPLAGGSGELFF
TRBJ1-2 | NA | TRBD1 | TRBV2 | TGTGCCAGCAGTGAAGCGCAGGGACAGGGGTTGGAGGGCTACACCTTC | CASSEAQGQGLEGYTF
TRBJ2-1 | NA | TRBD1 | TRBV6-5 | TGTGCCAGCATTTCGACAGGGGACTCCTACAATGAGCAGTTCTTC | CASISTGDSYNEQFF
TRBJ1-2 | NA | TRBD1 | TRBV18 | TGTGCCAGCACACCGGGACAGGCGATCTATGGCTACACCTTC | CASTPGQAIYGYTF
TRBJ2-3 | once | TRBD2 | TRBV29-1 | TGCAGCGTGGCCCGACTAGCTGGGGATACGCAGTATTTT | CSVARLAGDTQYF
TRBJ2-1 | NA | TRBD1 | TRBV6-4 | TGTGCCAGCAGTGTCAGACAGGGAAGCAATGAGCAGTTCTTC | CASSVRQGSNEQFF
TRBJ2-2 | NA | NA | TRBV4-3 | TGCGCCAGCAGCCCCCCGCCGCGGGGGCAGAACACCGGGGAGCTGTTTTTT | CASSPPPRGQNTGELFF
TRBJ1-1 | NA | NA | TRBV15 | TGTGCCACCAGCAGTCCTTTTTTTGAAGCTTTCTTT | CATSSPFFEAFF
TRBJ1-1 | NA | NA | TRBV27 | TGTGCCAGCAGTTTAATCAGGGAAACTGAAGCTTTCTTT | CASSLIRETEAFF
TRBJ1-1 | once | NA | TRBV6-6 | TGTGCCAGCAGTTACTCGGGAGGGTTAGACACTGAAGCTTTCTTT | CASSYSGGLDTEAFF
TRBJ2-2 | NA | NA | TRBV6-5 | TGTGCCAGCTCCTTCGAGGGAGTCGGTACCGGGGAGCTGTTTTTT | CASSFEGVGTGELFF
TRBJ2-5 | NA | NA | TRBV20-1 | TGCAGTGTACGGTACCAAGAGACCCAGTACTTC | CSVRYQETQYF